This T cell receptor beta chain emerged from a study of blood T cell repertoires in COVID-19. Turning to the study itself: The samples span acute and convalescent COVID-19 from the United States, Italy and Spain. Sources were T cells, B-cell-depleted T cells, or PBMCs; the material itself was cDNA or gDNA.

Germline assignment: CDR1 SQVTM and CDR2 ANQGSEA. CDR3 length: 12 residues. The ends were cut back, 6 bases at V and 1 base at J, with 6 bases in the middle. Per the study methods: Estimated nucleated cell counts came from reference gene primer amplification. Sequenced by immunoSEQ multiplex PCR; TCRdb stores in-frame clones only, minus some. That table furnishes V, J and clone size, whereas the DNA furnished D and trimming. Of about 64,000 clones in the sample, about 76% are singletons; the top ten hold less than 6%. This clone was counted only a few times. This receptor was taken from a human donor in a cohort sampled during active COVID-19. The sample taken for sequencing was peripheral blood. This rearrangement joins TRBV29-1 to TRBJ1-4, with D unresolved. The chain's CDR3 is CSVEGTNEKLFF. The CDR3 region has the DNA TGCAGCGTAGAGGGAACTAATGAAAAACTGTTTTTT.